A selection of T cell receptor beta chains follows, all from one sample in a study of CD8 T cells in ankylosing spondylitis. A single record per CDR3 protein comes from TCRdb applying MiXCR to the 5' RACE reads. The sample lists under 400,000 distinct CDR3 sequences, 11% seen once, with roughly 9% in the top ten. The sequencing sample was made of blood, either unsorted or a sorted T cell fraction (not recorded which). Source of these receptors: a female donor with ankylosing spondylitis or in good health (not recorded which). Each CDR3 is given with its conserved first and last residue. The order of the fields is V gene, D gene, J gene, CDR3 length, clone size, CDR3 protein, CDR3 DNA. D genes are given only for firm matches. Clone size is not always given. Where it is, it says once, few, many or a class for expanded clones.

v_gene: TRBV20-1
d_gene: .
j_gene: TRBJ1-4
len: 12
abundance: few
CDR3aa: CSASNPEGQLFF
CDR3nt: TGCAGTGCCTCAAACCCCGAAGGGCAACTGTTTTTT

v_gene: TRBV20-1
d_gene: TRBD2
j_gene: TRBJ2-1
len: 13
abundance: .
CDR3aa: CSAASGGYNEQFF
CDR3nt: TGCAGTGCTGCTAGCGGGGGGTACAATGAGCAGTTCTTC

v_gene: TRBV9
d_gene: .
j_gene: TRBJ2-1
len: 13
abundance: many
CDR3aa: CASSARGHNEQFF
CDR3nt: TGTGCCAGCAGCGCAAGGGGTCACAATGAGCAGTTCTTC

v_gene: TRBV28
d_gene: TRBD2
j_gene: TRBJ2-3
len: 15
abundance: .
CDR3aa: CASGLAGGITDTQYF
CDR3nt: TGTGCCAGCGGATTAGCGGGGGGGATCACAGATACGCAGTATTTT

v_gene: TRBV9
d_gene: TRBD1
j_gene: TRBJ2-3
len: 17
abundance: .
CDR3aa: CASSVDPRGRVGDTQYF
CDR3nt: TGTGCCAGCAGCGTAGACCCGAGGGGGCGGGTAGGAGATACGCAGTATTTT

v_gene: TRBV20-1
d_gene: TRBD2
j_gene: TRBJ2-7
len: 17
abundance: many
CDR3aa: CSARTGTSGRRVNEQYF
CDR3nt: TGCAGTGCTAGGACCGGGACTAGCGGGAGAAGGGTAAACGAGCAGTACTTC

v_gene: TRBV11-2
d_gene: .
j_gene: TRBJ2-2
len: 13
abundance: many
CDR3aa: CASSLSEVGELFF
CDR3nt: TGTGCCAGCAGCTTAAGCGAAGTCGGGGAGCTGTTTTTT

v_gene: TRBV9
d_gene: .
j_gene: TRBJ2-1
len: 14
abundance: few
CDR3aa: CASSPSSRVNEQFF
CDR3nt: TGTGCCAGCAGCCCCAGCAGCCGTGTAAATGAGCAGTTCTTC

v_gene: TRBV29-1
d_gene: .
j_gene: TRBJ2-1
len: 10
abundance: few
CDR3aa: CSVGGYEQFF
CDR3nt: TGCAGCGTTGGAGGGTATGAGCAGTTCTTC

v_gene: TRBV12-3/TRBV12-4
d_gene: .
j_gene: TRBJ2-5
len: 13
abundance: many
CDR3aa: CASSFRPGETQYF
CDR3nt: TGTGCCAGCAGTTTTCGGCCAGGGGAGACCCAGTACTTC

v_gene: TRBV4-2
d_gene: TRBD2
j_gene: TRBJ2-2
len: 18
abundance: .
CDR3aa: CASSQEGLAGGGTGELFF
CDR3nt: TGTGCCAGCAGCCAAGAGGGACTAGCGGGGGGTGGGACCGGGGAGCTGTTTTTT

v_gene: TRBV7-9
d_gene: TRBD2
j_gene: TRBJ2-3
len: 16
abundance: many
CDR3aa: CASSVGTSVSTDTQYF
CDR3nt: TGTGCCAGCAGCGTCGGGACTAGCGTGAGCACAGATACGCAGTATTTT

v_gene: TRBV9
d_gene: .
j_gene: TRBJ2-1
len: 14
abundance: many
CDR3aa: CASSPRREHNEQFF
CDR3nt: TGTGCCAGCAGCCCCAGGAGGGAACACAATGAGCAGTTCTTC

v_gene: TRBV20-1
d_gene: TRBD2
j_gene: TRBJ2-7
len: 17
abundance: once
CDR3aa: CCARGGSGRGRHYEQYF
CDR3nt: TGCTGTGCTAGAGGTGGTAGCGGGAGAGGCCGACACTACGAGCAGTACTTC

v_gene: TRBV5-1
d_gene: .
j_gene: TRBJ2-7
len: 15
abundance: many
CDR3aa: CASSLAPGNTYEQYF
CDR3nt: TGCGCCAGCAGCTTGGCCCCGGGGAACACCTACGAGCAGTACTTC

v_gene: TRBV20-1
d_gene: TRBD2
j_gene: TRBJ2-1
len: 14
abundance: many
CDR3aa: CSANLAGTYNEQFF
CDR3nt: TGCAGTGCTAACTTAGCGGGAACCTACAATGAGCAGTTCTTC

v_gene: TRBV18
d_gene: .
j_gene: TRBJ2-3
len: 12
abundance: .
CDR3aa: CASSQDMDTQYF
CDR3nt: TGTGCCAGCTCACAGGACATGGATACGCAGTATTTT

v_gene: TRBV5-1
d_gene: .
j_gene: TRBJ1-5
len: 15
abundance: few
CDR3aa: CASSPETGLGQPQHF
CDR3nt: TGCGCCAGCAGCCCTGAAACAGGGCTGGGCCAGCCCCAGCATTTT

v_gene: TRBV28
d_gene: .
j_gene: TRBJ2-7
len: 14
abundance: many
CDR3aa: CASTLLRDSYEQYF
CDR3nt: TGTGCCAGCACCCTCCTGAGGGATTCCTACGAGCAGTACTTC

v_gene: TRBV10-3
d_gene: .
j_gene: TRBJ1-5
len: 14
abundance: many
CDR3aa: CAISENRGSQPQHF
CDR3nt: TGTGCCATCAGTGAGAATAGGGGGTCTCAGCCCCAGCATTTT

v_gene: TRBV20-1
d_gene: .
j_gene: TRBJ2-5
len: 15
abundance: many
CDR3aa: CSARDTLAGWETQYF
CDR3nt: TGCAGTGCTAGAGATACCCTAGCTGGTTGGGAGACCCAGTACTTC

v_gene: TRBV20-1
d_gene: .
j_gene: TRBJ1-6
len: 13
abundance: many
CDR3aa: CSARVLDNSPLHF
CDR3nt: TGCAGTGCTAGAGTGTTGGACAATTCACCCCTCCACTTT

v_gene: TRBV4-2
d_gene: TRBD2
j_gene: TRBJ2-3
len: 16
abundance: few
CDR3aa: CASSQDRGAGGSTQYF
CDR3nt: TGTGCCAGCAGCCAAGATCGTGGAGCGGGAGGCTCCACGCAGTATTTT

v_gene: TRBV5-6
d_gene: .
j_gene: TRBJ1-5
len: 15
abundance: many
CDR3aa: CASSLAGQEDQPQHF
CDR3nt: TGTGCCAGCAGCTTGGCGGGGCAGGAAGATCAGCCCCAGCATTTT

v_gene: TRBV28
d_gene: TRBD2
j_gene: TRBJ2-7
len: 14
abundance: .
CDR3aa: CASSTLAGLASLYF
CDR3nt: TGTGCCAGCAGTACCCTGGCGGGACTAGCGTCTTTGTACTTC

v_gene: TRBV28
d_gene: .
j_gene: TRBJ2-7
len: 16
abundance: many
CDR3aa: CASSLWARALSYEQYF
CDR3nt: TGTGCCAGCAGTTTATGGGCCAGGGCGTTATCCTACGAGCAGTACTTC

v_gene: TRBV28
d_gene: .
j_gene: TRBJ2-7
len: 16
abundance: many
CDR3aa: CASSLSGEPLSYEQYF
CDR3nt: TGTGCCAGCAGTTTATCTGGGGAACCTCTCTCCTACGAGCAGTACTTC

v_gene: TRBV30
d_gene: .
j_gene: TRBJ2-1
len: 13
abundance: many
CDR3aa: CAWSVISLDEQFF
CDR3nt: TGTGCCTGGAGTGTAATTTCCCTGGATGAGCAGTTCTTC

v_gene: TRBV5-1
d_gene: TRBD1
j_gene: TRBJ1-4
len: 13
abundance: many
CDR3aa: CASSMGDRGSLFF
CDR3nt: TGCGCCAGCAGCATGGGGGACAGGGGTAGTCTGTTTTTT

v_gene: TRBV10-1
d_gene: .
j_gene: TRBJ1-1
len: 19
abundance: few
CDR3aa: CASDPETESLFRVNTEAFF
CDR3nt: TGCGCCAGCGATCCTGAGACAGAGAGCTTATTCAGGGTGAACACTGAAGCTTTCTTT

v_gene: TRBV24-1
d_gene: .
j_gene: TRBJ2-2
len: 16
abundance: many
CDR3aa: CATSDLQRQGEGELFF
CDR3nt: TGTGCCACCAGTGATTTGCAGCGCCAGGGTGAGGGGGAGCTGTTTTTT

v_gene: TRBV24-1
d_gene: .
j_gene: TRBJ1-1
len: 13
abundance: .
CDR3aa: CATSPGLNTEAFF
CDR3nt: TGTGCCACCAGTCCAGGGTTGAACACTGAAGCTTTCTTT

v_gene: TRBV20-1
d_gene: .
j_gene: TRBJ2-1
len: 15
abundance: .
CDR3aa: CCARFPHPVYNEQFF
CDR3nt: TGCTGTGCTAGATTCCCGCACCCGGTCTACAATGAGCAGTTCTTC

v_gene: TRBV29-1
d_gene: TRBD1
j_gene: TRBJ1-1
len: 13
abundance: .
CDR3aa: CSVRGGRQGRAFF
CDR3nt: TGCAGCGTTCGGGGGGGGAGACAGGGCCGAGCTTTCTTT

v_gene: TRBV12-3/TRBV12-4
d_gene: .
j_gene: TRBJ1-4
len: 14
abundance: many
CDR3aa: CASSRSGFREKLFF
CDR3nt: TGTGCCAGCAGCCGTTCGGGCTTTCGGGAAAAACTGTTTTTT

v_gene: TRBV4-2
d_gene: .
j_gene: TRBJ1-2
len: 13
abundance: .
CDR3aa: CASSREGAGGYTF
CDR3nt: TGTGCCAGCAGCCGAGAAGGGGCGGGTGGCTACACCTTC

v_gene: TRBV4-2
d_gene: TRBD2
j_gene: TRBJ2-1
len: 18
abundance: many
CDR3aa: CASSPELTGTTAIDEQFF
CDR3nt: TGTGCCAGCAGCCCAGAACTGACCGGGACTACGGCCATAGATGAGCAGTTCTTC

v_gene: TRBV5-1
d_gene: TRBD2
j_gene: TRBJ2-3
len: 15
abundance: many
CDR3aa: CASSLPSGGTDTQYF
CDR3nt: TGCGCCAGCAGCTTGCCTAGCGGGGGCACAGATACGCAGTATTTT

v_gene: TRBV5-1
d_gene: .
j_gene: TRBJ2-2
len: 15
abundance: many
CDR3aa: CASSLGGTPFGELFF
CDR3nt: TGCGCCAGCAGCTTGGGCGGGACACCCTTCGGGGAGCTGTTTTTT

v_gene: TRBV4-1
d_gene: TRBD2
j_gene: TRBJ2-1
len: 17
abundance: few
CDR3aa: CASSQDEAGGHFNEQFF
CDR3nt: TGCGCCAGCAGCCAAGATGAGGCGGGGGGGCATTTCAATGAGCAGTTCTTC

v_gene: TRBV7-8
d_gene: .
j_gene: TRBJ1-5
len: 15
abundance: .
CDR3aa: CASSPFDGSNQPQHF
CDR3nt: TGTGCCAGCAGCCCCTTCGATGGAAGCAATCAGCCCCAGCATTTT

v_gene: TRBV20-1
d_gene: .
j_gene: TRBJ2-7
len: 15
abundance: many
CDR3aa: CSARDLETGSYEQYF
CDR3nt: TGCAGTGCTAGAGATCTCGAGACAGGTTCCTACGAGCAGTACTTC

v_gene: TRBV20-1
d_gene: .
j_gene: TRBJ1-1
len: 12
abundance: .
CDR3aa: CSARDQHFEAFF
CDR3nt: TGCAGTGCTAGAGATCAGCACTTCGAAGCTTTCTTT